A selection of T cell receptor beta chains follows, all from one sample in a study of T cells in Graves' hyperthyroidism and ophthalmopathy. MiXCR, run by TCRdb on the multiplex PCR reads, gives a single entry per CDR3 protein. This sample carries a few hundred thousand distinct CDR3 sequences, 15% to 17% of them seen once, and the ten largest clones take approximately 7%. Material: blood. These receptors were collected from a woman in her twenties or thirties with Graves' hyperthyroidism. The conserved cysteine and the conserved F or W are not part of the CDR3 here.

TRBV29-1	TRBJ2-3	SVEVFSGRSDTQY
TRBV5-5	TRBJ2-7	ASSLVVRGAYEQY
TRBV30	TRBJ2-1	AWSVISGRANEQF
TRBV30	TRBJ2-2	AWGSGMGGELF
TRBV7-9	TRBJ2-5	ASNPPSQETQY
TRBV12-3/TRBV12-4	TRBJ2-7	ASTGDRGLIKQY
TRBV20-1	TRBJ1-1	SANGIRLSNTEAF
TRBV15	TRBJ2-7	ATSRGSGSSYEQY
TRBV19	TRBJ2-2	ASSIRWTSGRPRGGELF
TRBV19	TRBJ1-1	ASSSGRGTDTEAF
TRBV2	TRBJ2-2	ASSARLAGDDTGELF
TRBV7-9	TRBJ1-1	ASSSTDRPNTEAF
TRBV27	TRBJ2-1	ASSFASGRDEQF
TRBV5-4	TRBJ2-7	ASSLEQGGAYEQY
TRBV12-3/TRBV12-4	TRBJ2-1	ASSFLAGGPGDEQF
TRBV3-1	TRBJ2-7	ASSQVSGRASYEQY
TRBV11-3	TRBJ2-7	ASSRLAGGTYEQY
TRBV5-1	TRBJ2-4	ASSWRAGEAKNIQY
TRBV2	TRBJ1-2	ASSYRGRNYGYT
TRBV12-3/TRBV12-4	TRBJ2-3	ASSLTPAGGQISTDTQY
TRBV11-2	TRBJ2-7	ASRRPGQGSYEQY
TRBV10-3	TRBJ2-3	AISREANTDTQY
TRBV29-1	TRBJ2-2	SVGLAGVGAGELF
TRBV6-1	TRBJ1-2	ASSPVGTGLYGYT
TRBV10-3	TRBJ2-3	AITQGNTDTQY
TRBV5-1	TRBJ2-1	ASIPIPGLAGNEQF
TRBV20-1	TRBJ2-3	SARDSGIRTDTQY
TRBV29-1	TRBJ1-1	SVSAGAVNTEAF
TRBV7-6	TRBJ2-1	ASSRGAYNEQF
TRBV2	TRBJ1-2	ASIRQGAVYGYT
TRBV20-1	TRBJ2-7	SAREWTSGTREQY
TRBV20-1	TRBJ2-4	SARATLAELAKNIQY
TRBV10-3	TRBJ2-5	AISESTARGSRETQY
TRBV6-5	TRBJ2-2	ASSYSVLAGPGELF
TRBV4-1	TRBJ2-5	ASSQDRAATQETQY
TRBV7-9	TRBJ2-3	ASQRGRATQY
TRBV6-6	TRBJ1-1	ASSYFQNTEAF
TRBV27	TRBJ2-7	ASSLGGGTRGSYEQY
TRBV11-2	TRBJ2-1	ASSLDHRTGTPTYNEQF
TRBV2	TRBJ2-1	ASSGGLAEPNRAYNEQF
TRBV6-2/TRBV6-3	TRBJ1-2	ATAKTAYGYT
TRBV4-1	TRBJ2-7	ASSQGRDGEQY
TRBV20-1	TRBJ2-7	SARPAGSSYEQY
TRBV27	TRBJ2-4	ASSYNPPSVGQNIQY
TRBV29-1	TRBJ1-2	SARTGGYGYT
TRBV6-1	TRBJ1-5	ASSVDRGNNQPQH
TRBV7-2	TRBJ2-3	ASSQARIREASTDTQY